The entry that follows covers one T cell receptor beta chain sequence. The sample comes from a study of blood T cell repertoires in COVID-19. CDR1 and CDR2 from the germline V gene are SGHDT and YYEEEE. V shed 2 bases and J shed 2 bases, with 13 bases lying between them. The CDR3 has 15 residues. Per the original data handling: Amplifying reference gene primers gave estimates of nucleated cell counts. TCRdb's table, derived via immunoSEQ multiplex PCR, lists solely in-frame clones and lacks some. The DNA gave D and trimming, while V, J and clone size come from that table. Of 85,000 to 100,000 clones listed, 88% are singletons.

V and J are TRBV5-6 and TRBJ2-5; D is perhaps TRBD1 (6 bases). The sequenced sample was peripheral blood. The receptor was derived from a man aged 50 to 59 with COVID-19, enrolled during active disease. The CDR3 DNA is TGTGCCAGCAGCTTTCTGACGGGGACACAAGAGACCCAGTACTTC. As protein: CASSFLTGTQETQYF.